This TCR beta chain appears in the sequencing data of a study of blood T cell repertoires in COVID-19. Turning to the study itself: PBMCs, B-cell-depleted T cells, or T cells were the source of the cDNA or gDNA that made up the material.

Generated by immunoSEQ multiplex PCR, the TCRdb table keeps only in-frame clones and is missing some. The table records about 350,000 clones, approximately 89% of them present only once. V was clipped by 2 bases and J by 6 bases; unmatched bases: 8. The CDR3 is made up of 16 amino acids. The germline V gene encodes CDR1 LGHDT and CDR2 YNNKEL (reference sequence). Followed over time, Seattle patients had been enrolled while infection was active. The V call is TRBV3-1 (or the pseudogene TRBV3-2), the J call TRBJ2-7; 12 nucleotides align to TRBD1. The sequenced sample was peripheral blood. The TCR was taken from a woman aged 60-75 years with COVID-19, enrolled during active disease. CDR3 amino acids: CASSQLGQGAFGEQYF. CDR3 sequence (DNA): TGTGCCAGCAGCCAATTGGGACAGGGGGCGTTTGGCGAGCAGTACTTC.